One sample yielded the 2 T cell receptor beta chains listed below, sequenced in a study of blood T cell repertoires in COVID-19. Sequencing was performed with immunoSEQ multiplex PCR; in TCRdb, only in-frame clones are kept and a portion is missing. This table has about 480,000 clones, about 88% appearing once. Source material: peripheral blood. These receptors came from a woman aged 50 to 65 with COVID-19, enrolled during active disease.

This chain connects TRBV5-6 to TRBJ2-2; 12 nucleotides line up with TRBD1. CDR1 is SGHDT and CDR2 is YYEEEE in the germline V gene. With 6 bases clipped from V and 5 bases from J, the junction kept 11 bases outside the gene matches. This CDR3 contains 17 residues. The CDR3: CASTPGTGGLRTGELFF. The CDR3 DNA follows: TGTGCCAGCACCCCGGGGACAGGGGGCTTAAGAACCGGGGAGCTGTTTTTT.

The genes are TRBV7-9 and TRBJ2-7, with 11 positions matching TRBD1. The germline CDR1 and CDR2 sequences are SEHNR and FQNEAQ (reference sequence). CDR3 length equals 17 residues. V lost 4 bases to trimming and J lost 0 bases; unmatched junction nucleotides: 8. The chain's CDR3 is CASSSWTGGPLSYEQYF. Here the CDR3 DNA reads TGTGCCAGCAGCTCATGGACAGGGGGCCCCCTCTCCTACGAGCAGTACTTC.